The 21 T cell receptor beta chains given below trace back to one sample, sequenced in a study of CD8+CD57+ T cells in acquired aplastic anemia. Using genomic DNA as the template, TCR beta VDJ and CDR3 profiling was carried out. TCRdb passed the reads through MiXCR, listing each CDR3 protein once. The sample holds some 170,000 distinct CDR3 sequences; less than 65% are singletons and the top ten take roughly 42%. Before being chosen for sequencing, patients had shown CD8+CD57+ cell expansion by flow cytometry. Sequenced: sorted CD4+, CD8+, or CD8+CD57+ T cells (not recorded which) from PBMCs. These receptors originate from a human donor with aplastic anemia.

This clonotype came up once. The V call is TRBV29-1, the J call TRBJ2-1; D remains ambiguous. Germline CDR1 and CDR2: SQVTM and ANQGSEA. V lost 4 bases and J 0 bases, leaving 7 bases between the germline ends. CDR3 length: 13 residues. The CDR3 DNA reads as TGCAGCGTTGTTCTGAACTCCTACAATGAGCAGTTCTTC. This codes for CSVVLNSYNEQFF.

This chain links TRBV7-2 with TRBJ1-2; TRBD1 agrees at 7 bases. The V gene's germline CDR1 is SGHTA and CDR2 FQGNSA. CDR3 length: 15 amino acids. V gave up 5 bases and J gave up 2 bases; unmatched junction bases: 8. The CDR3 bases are TGTGCCAGCAGCCCCGGACCGGGACAGAACTATGGCTACACCTTC. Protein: CASSPGPGQNYGYTF. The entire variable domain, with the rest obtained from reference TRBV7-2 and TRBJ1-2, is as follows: GAGVSQSPSNKVTEKGKDVELRCDPISGHTALYWYRQSLGQGLEFLIYFQGNSAPDKSGLPSDRFSAERTGGSVSTLTIQRTQQEDSAVYLCASSPGPGQNYGYTFGSGTRLTVV.

The CDR3 DNA reads as TGTGCCAGCAGCTCAGCCGAGCGTGCAGATACGCAGTATTTT. Residues: CASSSAERADTQYF. The rearrangement uses TRBV6-4 and TRBJ2-3; D gene ambiguous. Trimming stripped 6 bases from V and 4 bases from J, with 14 bases between. The CDR3 spans 14 residues. Per germline, CDR1 MRHNA and CDR2 SNTAGT.

CDR3 loop: CAISESNEKLFF. DNA for the CDR3: TGTGCCATCAGTGAGTCGAATGAAAAACTGTTTTTT. The rearrangement joins TRBV10-3 to TRBJ1-4; no definite D call. Trimming pared 0 bases from V and 5 bases from J, leaving 1 base between. The germline gives CDR1 ENHRY, CDR2 SYGVKD. This CDR3 is 12 amino acids long.

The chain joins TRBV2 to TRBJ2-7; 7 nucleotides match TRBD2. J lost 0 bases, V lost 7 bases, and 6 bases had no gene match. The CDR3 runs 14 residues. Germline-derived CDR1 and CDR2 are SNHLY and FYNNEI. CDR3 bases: TGTGCCAGCATGGACGGGAGGAGCTCCTACGAGCAGTACTTC. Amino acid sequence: CASMDGRSSYEQYF.

The CDR3 nucleotides are TGCAGCGCCCCCTCAATTGGCTTACGAGAGACCCAGTACTTC. Translating it yields CSAPSIGLRETQYF. V gene TRBV29-1 combines with J gene TRBJ2-5, with D uncertain. The germline CDR1 and CDR2 sequences are SQVTM and ANQGSEA. The CDR3 is made up of 14 amino acids. The ends were cut back, 7 bases at V and 4 bases at J, with 19 bases in the middle.

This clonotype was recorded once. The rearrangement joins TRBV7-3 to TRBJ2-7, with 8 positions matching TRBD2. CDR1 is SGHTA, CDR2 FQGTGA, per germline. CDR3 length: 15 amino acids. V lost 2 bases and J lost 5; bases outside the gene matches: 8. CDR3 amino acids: CASSLEAGASNEQYF. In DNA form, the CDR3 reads TGTGCCAGCAGCTTAGAAGCGGGGGCATCCAACGAGCAGTACTTC. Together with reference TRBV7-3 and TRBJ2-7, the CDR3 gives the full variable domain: GAGVSQTPSNKVTEKGKYVELRCDPISGHTALYWYRQSLGQGPEFLIYFQGTGAADDSGLPNDRFFAVRPEGSVSTLKIQRTERGDSAVYLCASSLEAGASNEQYFGPGTRLTVT.

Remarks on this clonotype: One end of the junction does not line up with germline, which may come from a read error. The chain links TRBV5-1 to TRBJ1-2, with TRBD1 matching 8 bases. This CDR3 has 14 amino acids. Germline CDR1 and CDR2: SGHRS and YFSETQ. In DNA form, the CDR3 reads TGTGCCAGCAGCTTAGGGGACAGGAGGTCTGGCTACACCTTC. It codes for CASSLGDRRSGYTF. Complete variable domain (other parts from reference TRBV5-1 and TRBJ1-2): KAGVTQTPRYLIKTRGQQVTLSCSPISGHRSVSWYQQTPGQGLQFLFEYFSETQRNKGNFPGRFSGRQFSNSRSEMNVSTLELGDSALYLCASSLGDRRSGYTFGSGTRLTVV.

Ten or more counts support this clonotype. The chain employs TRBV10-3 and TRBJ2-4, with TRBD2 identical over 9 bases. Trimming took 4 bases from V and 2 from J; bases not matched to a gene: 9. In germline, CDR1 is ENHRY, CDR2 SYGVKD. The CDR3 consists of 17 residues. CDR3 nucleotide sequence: TGTGCCATCAGTGGTTCCGTCGCGGGGGGGACCAAAAACATTCAGTACTTC. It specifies CAISGSVAGGTKNIQYF.

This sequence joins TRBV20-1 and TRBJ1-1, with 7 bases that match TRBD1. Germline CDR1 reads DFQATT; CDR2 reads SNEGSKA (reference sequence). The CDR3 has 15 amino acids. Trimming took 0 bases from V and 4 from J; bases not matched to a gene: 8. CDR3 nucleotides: TGCAGTGCTAGAGATCCCAGGGGGGAGGGCACTGAAGCTTTCTTT. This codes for CSARDPRGEGTEAFF.

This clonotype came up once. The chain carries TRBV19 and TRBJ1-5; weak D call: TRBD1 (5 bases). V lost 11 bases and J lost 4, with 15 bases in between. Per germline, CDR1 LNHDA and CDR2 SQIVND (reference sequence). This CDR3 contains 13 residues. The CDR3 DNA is TGTGCCGTCGACCGGGGGGGAAATCAGCCCCAGCATTTT. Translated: CAVDRGGNQPQHF. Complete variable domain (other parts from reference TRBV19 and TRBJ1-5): DGGITQSPKYLFRKEGQNVTLSCEQNLNHDAMYWYRQDPGQGLRLIYYSQIVNDFQKGDIAEGYSVSREKKESFPLTVTSAQKNPTAFYLCAVDRGGNQPQHFGDGTRLSIL.

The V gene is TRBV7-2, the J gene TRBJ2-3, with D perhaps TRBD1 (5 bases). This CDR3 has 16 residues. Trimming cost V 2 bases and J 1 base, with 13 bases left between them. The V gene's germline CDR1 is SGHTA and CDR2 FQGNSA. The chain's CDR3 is CASSLSRLGGTDTQYF. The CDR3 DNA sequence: TGTGCCAGCAGCTTAAGTCGGCTAGGGGGCACAGATACGCAGTATTTT.

The CDR3 sequence: CASSLRAGEYF. The CDR3 nucleotides read TGTGCCAGCAGCTTGAGGGCAGGGGAGTACTTC. V usage is TRBV7-9 and J usage is TRBJ2-7, with a weak D call TRBD1 (6 bases). The germline gives CDR1 SEHNR, CDR2 FQNEAQ (reference sequence). This CDR3 has 11 amino acids. V lost 3 bases and J 11 bases, leaving 11 bases between the germline ends.

The CDR3: CSVGQGGETQYF. In DNA, the CDR3 is TGCAGTGTTGGACAGGGGGGAGAGACCCAGTACTTC. This chain joins TRBV20-1 and TRBJ2-5, with 10 bases that match TRBD1. This CDR3 spans 12 amino acids. J lost 4 bases, V lost 7 bases, and 3 bases had no gene match. The germline V gene encodes CDR1 DFQATT and CDR2 SNEGSKA (reference sequence).

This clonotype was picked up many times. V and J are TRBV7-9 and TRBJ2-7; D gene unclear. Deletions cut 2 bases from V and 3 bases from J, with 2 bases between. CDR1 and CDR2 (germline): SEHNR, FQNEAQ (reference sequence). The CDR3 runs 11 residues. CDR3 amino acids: CASSLNYEQYF. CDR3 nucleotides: TGTGCCAGCAGCTTAAACTACGAGCAGTACTTC.

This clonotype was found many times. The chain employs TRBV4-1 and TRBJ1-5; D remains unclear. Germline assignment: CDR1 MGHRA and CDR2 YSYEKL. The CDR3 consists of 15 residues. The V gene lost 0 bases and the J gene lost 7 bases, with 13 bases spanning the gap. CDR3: CASSQDMGIGQPQHF. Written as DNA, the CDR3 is TGCGCCAGCAGCCAAGATATGGGGATAGGCCAGCCCCAGCATTTT.

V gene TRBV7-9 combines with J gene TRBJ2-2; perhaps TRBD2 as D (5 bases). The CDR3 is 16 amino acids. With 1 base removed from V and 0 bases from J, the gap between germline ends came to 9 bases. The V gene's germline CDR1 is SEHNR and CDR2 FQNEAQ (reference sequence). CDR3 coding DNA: TGTGCCAGCAGCTTAGGAGTAGCGTCGAACACCGGGGAGCTGTTTTTT. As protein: CASSLGVASNTGELFF.

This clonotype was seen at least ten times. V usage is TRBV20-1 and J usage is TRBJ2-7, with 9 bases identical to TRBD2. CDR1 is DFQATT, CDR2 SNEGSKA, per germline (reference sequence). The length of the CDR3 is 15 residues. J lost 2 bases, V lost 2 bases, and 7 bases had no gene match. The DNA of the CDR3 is TGCAGTGCTAGATCCACCGGGACTAGCCCCTACGAGCAGTACTTC. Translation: CSARSTGTSPYEQYF.

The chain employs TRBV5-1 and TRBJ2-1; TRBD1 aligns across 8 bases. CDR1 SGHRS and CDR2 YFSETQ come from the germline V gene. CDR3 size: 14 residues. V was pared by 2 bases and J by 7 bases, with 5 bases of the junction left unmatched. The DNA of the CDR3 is TGCGCCAGCAGCTTCAGGGGGCGGGTAAATGAGCAGTTCTTC. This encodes CASSFRGRVNEQFF.

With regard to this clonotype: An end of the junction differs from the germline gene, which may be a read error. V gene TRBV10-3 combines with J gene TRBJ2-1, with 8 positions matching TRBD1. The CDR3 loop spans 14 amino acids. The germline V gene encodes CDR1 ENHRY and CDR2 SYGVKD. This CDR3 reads CATTGGGGYNEQFF. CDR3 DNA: TGTGCCACTACAGGGGGAGGTGGTTACAATGAACAGTTCTTC.

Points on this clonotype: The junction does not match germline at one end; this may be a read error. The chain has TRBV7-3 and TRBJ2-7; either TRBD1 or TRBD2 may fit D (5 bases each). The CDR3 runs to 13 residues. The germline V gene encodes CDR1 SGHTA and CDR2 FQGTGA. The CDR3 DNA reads TGTGCCAGCAGCCCGGGACCTTCCTACGTGCAGTACTTC. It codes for CASSPGPSYVQYF.